This TCR beta chain was found in a study of cytomegalovirus exposure and HLA in healthy donors (TCRdb year 2017). Background on the whole study: An earlier analysis of roughly 570 of the donors reported about 300 Gb of sequence data and around 120 million unique TCR beta sequences obtained from around 190 million T cells. A later analysis re-analyzed previously published TCR beta repertoires from 650 to 800 donors and added high-resolution HLA genotyping to study TCR occurrence patterns. Typing coverage varied by locus: roughly 620-640 donors for A, B, C, DRB1 and DQB1; approximately 560 for DQA1; more than 600 for DPA1; roughly 470 for DPB1. Of the roughly 400 genotyped donors, approximately 80% were placed in the genetic ancestry cluster associated with self-reported Caucasian donors. Among around 400 genotyped donors of the cohort, an average of about 240,000 unique TCR beta nucleotide sequences were sequenced per donor, roughly a sixth of them non-productive. The study profiled the T cell repertoires of hundreds of subjects by immunosequencing and related them to cytomegalovirus serostatus. Alongside the repertoire data, information on donor age, sex, ethnicity and CMV serostatus was compiled. Rather than using new phenotypic data, the later analysis identified candidate immune exposures from TCR beta sequences and from how often those sequences occurred across donors. In an earlier analysis of over 550 of the donors, high-throughput TCR beta sequencing was used to judge whether each TCR beta V gene segment behaved as functional or pseudogenic. Several DR-DQ haplotypes were handled as single units for association and clustering because linkage in the cohort was strong. Along with the roughly 700-subject first cohort, a separate validation cohort of 120 different subjects was used. To predict cytomegalovirus infection status, the study brought together high-throughput TCR immunosequencing, statistical association of individual TCRs with disease status, and machine learning. A later genetic analysis used genome-wide SNP genotypes for about three fifths of the roughly 700 donors, treating that subset as a discovery cohort. The study was designed to test whether signatures of past pathogen exposure could be identified by cataloging public T cell receptors. Roughly 300 gigabases of sequencing data and roughly 81 million unique TCR sequences made up an early release that covered approximately 700 HLA-typed donors. Every repertoire in the discovery cohort had been generated on one and the same sequencing platform. HLA typing covered class I and class II loci at four-digit resolution. Summary of the overall study and its limitations: According to a later analysis, TCR association rates differed among HLA loci, with DRB1 alleles showing the most associated TCRs and HLA-C alleles showing the fewest. Roughly uniform sequencing depth across donors was assumed in presence/absence analyses, although this assumption may not hold. In this cohort, only TCR beta chains were sequenced, and detectable features were limited by the absence of alpha or paired-chain data. The classifier was reported to diagnose cytomegalovirus status with high specificity and sensitivity in both the original and validation cohorts. In a later analysis, several top co-occurrence clusters were reported to appear linked to parvovirus B19, influenza, CMV and Epstein-Barr virus. HLA typing was unavailable for some donors at each locus, so association tests used only the typed subset. Across donors, most TCR sequences were observed very rarely, whereas some public TCRs were present in many individuals. CMV serostatus was the only immune exposure information available for the cohort. In a later genetic analysis, fewer N-insertions in productive TCRs were reported among donors in an Asian-associated ancestry cluster than the roughly 640-donor mean. In vitro tests confirmed that a few of the cytomegalovirus-associated TCR beta chains recognize cytomegalovirus antigens. It was suggested by the authors that the approach could potentially be generalized to other disease states and immunological phenotypes. A further reported finding was that TCR beta sequences accurately predicted the HLA-A and HLA-B alleles for most subjects in the first cohort. V-gene and J-gene trimming of TCR beta chains was associated with a missense DCLRE1C variant in a later genetic analysis, and the association was replicated in an independent cohort. The sequencing pipeline was judged likely to have produced a cluster of highly shared sequence variants as a technical artifact. Because counts were too low, seventeen rarely observed V segments, including chromosome 9 orphons, were left out of the earlier analysis of over 550 of the donors. Specific HLA alleles were associated with around 18,000 TCR beta sequences at a false discovery rate of 0.05 in a later analysis. In an earlier analysis of some 500 of the donors, most TCR beta V segments appeared in productive rearrangements about 90% or about 30% of the time, broadly matching IMGT annotations. Correlated functional status among segregating V segments might be attributable to linkage disequilibrium, but an unknown experimental factor could not be ruled out. When HLA alleles, especially DR and DQ, strongly co-occurred, attributing TCR associations to individual alleles was difficult. A later analysis found that most CMV-associated TCR beta chains appeared HLA-restricted, with HLA associations seemingly driven largely by CMV exposure. In a later analysis, HLA-associated TCR beta chains were found to be more clonally expanded and to have lower generation probabilities than equally common non-associated chains. Some IMGT-functional V segments, including TRBV6-2 and TRBV6-3, could not be told apart with the 87-base-pair reads, so those segments were excluded. The study gave a list of about 170 TCR beta chains associated with cytomegalovirus.

The cohort consisted of 600 to 750 healthy bone marrow donors. At the time of sampling, all cohort members were nominally healthy, though unrecorded immune exposures were likely present. The donor was CMV seronegative and was included in the group of a few hundred seronegative cohort members. A peripheral blood sample was collected from each donor, and TCR beta sequencing was performed on peripheral blood mononuclear cells. Genomic DNA extraction from the blood cell samples was performed with the Qiagen DNeasy Blood Extraction Kit. For CDR1 and CDR2, the germline V gene lists KGHSH and LQKENI. Counted from cysteine to phenylalanine, this CDR3 has 13 amino acids. Only the CDR3 DNA stays, 39 bases, in frame from base 1. Library generation was performed with the immunoSEQ multiplex PCR assay. For the multiplex PCR, a mixture combining 60 forward primers for TCR Vbeta segments and 13 reverse primers for TCR Jbeta segments was used. A multiplex PCR assay on genomic DNA amplified the CDR3 region of rearranged TCR beta genes. Amplified TCR beta libraries were sequenced as 87-base-pair reads on the Illumina HiSeq System. The published analysis was carried out like this. A later analysis counted approximately 76 million unique TCR beta chains across the 666 repertoires, and roughly 11 million of these chains were shared by at least two donors. To remove PCR and sequencing errors, raw reads were error-corrected and collapsed into unique sequences using a nearest-neighbor algorithm that merged closely related sequences. V, D and J gene segments were assigned by aligning CDR3 sequences to IMGT reference sequences. For a sequence to be retained, at least a six-nucleotide match to both a V gene segment and a J gene segment was required. A rearrangement counted as productive if the CDR3 had no stop codons and remained in frame with V and J, and every other rearrangement counted as non-productive. Following IMGT convention, CDR3 was defined as the stretch from the second conserved V-encoded cysteine up to the conserved J-encoded phenylalanine. In an earlier analysis of around 640 of the donors, sequences lacking an unambiguous match to a single V gene segment were excluded. In an earlier analysis of a few hundred of the donors, a V segment was called functional when productive rearrangements were above 56.7%, and segregating when the standard deviation between donors exceeded 5%. To diagnose cytomegalovirus status from the catalog of TCR beta chain sequences, a statistical classification framework was built. In a later analysis, V and J genes were assigned by comparing TCR nucleotide sequences against IMGT/GENE-DB human TR gene sequences. A later analysis assigned CDR3 sequences and most-parsimonious VDJ recombination scenarios with the TCRdist pipeline. In a later analysis, each TCR beta chain was defined by its CDR3 amino acid sequence together with its V-gene family, and reads without a unique V-gene family were excluded. To address suspected cross-contamination and a sequencing artifact, a later analysis removed some 620 highly shared, low-generation-probability nucleotide sequences. In a later analysis, a clonal expansion index for each public chain was calculated from normalized within-repertoire ranks of inferred template counts. In a later analysis, generation probabilities were computed with a VDJ recombination model fitted to out-of-frame rearrangements, and the resulting probabilities were checked against IGoR. Hypergeometric tests were used in a later analysis to score TCR-TCR, TCR-HLA and TCR-CMV co-occurrence, with a repertoire-size bias correction applied to the TCR pairs. A later analysis estimated false discovery rates by permuting HLA or CMV assignments 20 times. In a later analysis, co-occurring TCRs were grouped with DBSCAN, and TCRdist sequence similarity was added when clustering was performed within HLA-allele-positive subsets. For co-occurrence clustering, repertoires with fewer than 30,000 or more than 120,000 public chains were excluded, along with 5 or 6 repertoires with anomalous nucleotide sharing. TCRdb stores this immuneACCESS table with in-frame sequences only. Part of the clones is absent; in the studies checked, under half of the shortfall reflects unresolved V genes, and no reason is known for the rest. V, J and clone size reflect that table, while D and trimming were determined from the DNA. The data table for this sample lists roughly 84,000 clones. The ten top clones hold approximately 0.63% of the sample.

Of note for this clone: Its binding antigen is unknown. Germline and junction disagree at one end, which may indicate a read error.

The chain is encoded by TRBV18 joined to TRBJ1-2; TRBD1 lines up with 7 middle nucleotides. This clonotype originated in a man in his forties or fifties in good health and CMV-seronegative. Sequencing input: PBMCs. The nucleotide sequence is given as TGTGCCAGCTCACCCCAGGGGGACGATGGCCACACCTTC. Its coded protein is CASSPQGDDGHTF. Joined to the reference TRBV18 and TRBJ1-2 proteins, this CDR3 gives the full variable domain: NAGVMQNPRHLVRRRGQEARLRCSPMKGHSHVYWYRQLPEEGLKFMVYLQKENIIDESGMPKERFSAEFPKEGPSILRIQQVVRGDSAAYFCASSPQGDDGHTFGSGTRLTVV.